This T cell receptor beta chain was captured by sequencing in a study of radiotherapy plus CTLA-4 blockade in lung cancer. Profiling relied on immunoSEQ multiplex PCR, and the TCRdb table lists in-frame clones only, not all of them. The table records nearly 110,000 clones, about 85% of them present only once. Focal radiation plus CTLA-4 blockade with ipilimumab was given to patients with chemo-refractory metastatic non-small-cell lung cancer. Trimming cost V 9 bases and J 0 bases, with 21 bases left between them. CDR1 LNHNV and CDR2 YYDKDF come from the germline V gene (reference sequence). The CDR3 has 17 amino acids.

This clonotype originated in a human donor with non-small cell lung cancer that progressed on radiotherapy plus ipilimumab. Some clones in this sample may be carry-over from other donors' samples. J is TRBJ1-3 and V is TRBV15; tentative D call: TRBD1 (5 bases). The sequencing here drew on peripheral blood, taken from a patient treated with radiotherapy plus ipilimumab. The CDR3 sequence: CATASGARPSSGNTIYF. CDR3 nucleotides: TGTGCCACAGCCTCCGGGGCGCGCCCTTCCTCTGGAAACACCATATATTTT.